The source of this TCR beta chain is a study of cytomegalovirus exposure and HLA in healthy donors. The overall study: The 120 or so validation repertoires were produced on the same platform as the approximately 670 repertoires of the first cohort. This was reported in a later analysis.

Germline CDR1 reads LNHNV; CDR2 reads YYDKDF (reference sequence). This CDR3 region has 15 residues. With V trimmed by 0 bases and J by 5 bases, 4 bases remained unmatched. Repertoires were generated with immunoSEQ multiplex PCR, while TCRdb's copy carries only in-frame clones and drops some. The sample lists fewer than 60,000 clones, 85% to 95% seen once, with about 1.5% in the top ten. V is TRBV15 and J is TRBJ2-4; TRBD1 agrees at 7 bases. Material for sequencing was PBMCs. The origin of this receptor is a woman younger than 30 in good health and CMV-seropositive. CDR3 in amino acids: CATSRDRGQENIQYF. In nucleotides, the CDR3 is TGTGCCACCAGCAGAGACCGCGGACAGGAAAACATTCAGTACTTC.